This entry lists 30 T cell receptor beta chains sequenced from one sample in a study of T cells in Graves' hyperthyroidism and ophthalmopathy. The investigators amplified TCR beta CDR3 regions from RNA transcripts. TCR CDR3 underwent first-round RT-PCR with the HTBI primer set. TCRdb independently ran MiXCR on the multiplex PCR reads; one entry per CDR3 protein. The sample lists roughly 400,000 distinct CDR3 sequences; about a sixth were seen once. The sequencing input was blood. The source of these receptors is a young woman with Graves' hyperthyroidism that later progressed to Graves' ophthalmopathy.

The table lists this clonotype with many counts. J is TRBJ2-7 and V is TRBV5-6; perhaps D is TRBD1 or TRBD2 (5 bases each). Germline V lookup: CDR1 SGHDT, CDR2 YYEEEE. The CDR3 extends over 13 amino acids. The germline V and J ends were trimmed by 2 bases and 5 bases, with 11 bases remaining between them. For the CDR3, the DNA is TGTGCCAGCAGCTTAGGGGCCGGGAACGAGCAGTACTTC. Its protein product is CASSLGAGNEQYF.

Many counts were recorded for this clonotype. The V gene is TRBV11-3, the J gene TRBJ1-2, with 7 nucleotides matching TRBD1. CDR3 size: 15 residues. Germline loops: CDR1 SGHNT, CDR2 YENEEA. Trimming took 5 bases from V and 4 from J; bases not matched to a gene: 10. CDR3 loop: CASSGPRGLGYGYTF. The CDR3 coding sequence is TGTGCCAGCAGCGGCCCGAGGGGGCTTGGCTATGGCTACACCTTC. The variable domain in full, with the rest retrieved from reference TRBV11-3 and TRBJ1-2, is EAGVVQSPRYKIIEKKQPVAFWCNPISGHNTLYWYLQNLGQGPELLIRYENEEAVDDSQLPKDRFSAERLKGVDSTLKIQPAELGDSAVYLCASSGPRGLGYGYTFGSGTRLTVV.

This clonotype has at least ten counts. The CDR3 spells CASSFAAYNEQFF. The CDR3 region has the DNA TGTGCCAGCAGTTTTGCCGCATACAATGAGCAGTTCTTC. The chain has TRBV27 and TRBJ2-1; D is undetermined. The CDR3 runs 13 residues. Germline loops: CDR1 MNHEY, CDR2 SMNVEV (reference sequence). Trimming shortened V by 3 bases and J by 4 bases, and 7 bases separated the two germline ends.

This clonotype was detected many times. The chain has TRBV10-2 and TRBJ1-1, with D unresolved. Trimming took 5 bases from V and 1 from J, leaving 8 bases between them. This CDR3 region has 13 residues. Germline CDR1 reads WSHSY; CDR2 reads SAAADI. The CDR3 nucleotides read TGCGCCAGCAGTCGATCAGAGAACACTGAAGCTTTCTTT. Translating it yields CASSRSENTEAFF.

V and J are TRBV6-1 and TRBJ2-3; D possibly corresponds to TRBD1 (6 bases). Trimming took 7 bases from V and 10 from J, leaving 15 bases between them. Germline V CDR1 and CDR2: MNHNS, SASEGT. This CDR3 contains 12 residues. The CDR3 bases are TGTGCCAGCACCAGGGGCAGGGCTGCGCAGTATTTT. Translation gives CASTRGRAAQYF.

The CDR3 region is CSARDLRTSGSLLYGIHEQFF. The CDR3 coding sequence is TGCAGTGCTAGAGACCTACGGACTAGCGGGAGCCTCTTGTATGGTATCCATGAGCAGTTCTTC. This chain links TRBV20-1 with TRBJ2-1; 13 nucleotides agree with TRBD2. After removal of 0 bases from V and 8 bases from J, the junction contained 22 bases not matched to a gene. The V gene's germline CDR1 is DFQATT and CDR2 SNEGSKA (reference sequence). The CDR3 covers 21 residues.

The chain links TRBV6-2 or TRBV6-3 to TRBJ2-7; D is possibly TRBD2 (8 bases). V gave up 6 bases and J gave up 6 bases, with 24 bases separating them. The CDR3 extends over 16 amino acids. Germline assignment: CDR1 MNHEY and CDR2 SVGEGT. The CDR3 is CASSLRGQILAVEQYF. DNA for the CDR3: TGTGCCAGCAGCTTACGGGGACAGATACTAGCGGTCGAGCAGTACTTC.

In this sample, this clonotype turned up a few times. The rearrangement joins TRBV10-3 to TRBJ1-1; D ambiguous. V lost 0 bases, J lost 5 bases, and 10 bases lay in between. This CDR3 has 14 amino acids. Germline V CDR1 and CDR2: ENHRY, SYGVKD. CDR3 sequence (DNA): TGTGCCATCAGTGAGTCGCCTGGAAGAACTGAAGCTTTCTTT. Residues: CAISESPGRTEAFF.

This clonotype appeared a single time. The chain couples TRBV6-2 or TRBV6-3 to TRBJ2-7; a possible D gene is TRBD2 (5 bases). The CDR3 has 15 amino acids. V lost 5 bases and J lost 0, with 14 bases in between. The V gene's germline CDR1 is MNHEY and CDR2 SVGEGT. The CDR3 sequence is CASSPPGIPSYEQYF. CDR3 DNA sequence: TGTGCCAGCAGTCCCCCCGGGATTCCCTCCTACGAGCAGTACTTC.

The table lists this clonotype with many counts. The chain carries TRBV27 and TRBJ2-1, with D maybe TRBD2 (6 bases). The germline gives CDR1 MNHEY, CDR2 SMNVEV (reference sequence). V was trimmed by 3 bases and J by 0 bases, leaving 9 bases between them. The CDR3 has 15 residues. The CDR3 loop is CASSLEGSSYNEQFF. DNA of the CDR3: TGTGCCAGCAGTTTGGAGGGAAGCTCCTACAATGAGCAGTTCTTC.

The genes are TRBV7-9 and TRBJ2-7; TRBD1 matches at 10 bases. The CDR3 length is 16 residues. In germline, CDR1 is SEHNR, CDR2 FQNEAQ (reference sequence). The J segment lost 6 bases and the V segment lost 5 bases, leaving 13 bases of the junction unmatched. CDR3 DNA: TGTGCCAGCAGCCCGCGGGACAGGGGCTCTTGGGGCGAGCAGTACTTC. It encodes CASSPRDRGSWGEQYF.

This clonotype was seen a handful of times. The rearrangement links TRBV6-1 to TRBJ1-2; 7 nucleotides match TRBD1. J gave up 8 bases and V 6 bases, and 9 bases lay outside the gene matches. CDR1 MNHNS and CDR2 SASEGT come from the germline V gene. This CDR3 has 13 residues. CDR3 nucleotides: TGTGCCAGCAGCGCCGACAGGGTCGGGGGCTACACCTTC. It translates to CASSADRVGGYTF.

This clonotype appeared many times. The chain's CDR3 is CASSYPLREAQETQYF. CDR3 DNA sequence: TGTGCCAGCAGTTACCCCCTGCGGGAGGCCCAAGAGACCCAGTACTTC. The chain recombines TRBV28 with TRBJ2-5; TRBD2 matches at 8 bases. Germline-derived CDR1 and CDR2 are MDHEN and SYDVKM. The CDR3 contains 16 residues. Trimming cost V 4 bases and J 1 base; bases outside gene matches: 8.

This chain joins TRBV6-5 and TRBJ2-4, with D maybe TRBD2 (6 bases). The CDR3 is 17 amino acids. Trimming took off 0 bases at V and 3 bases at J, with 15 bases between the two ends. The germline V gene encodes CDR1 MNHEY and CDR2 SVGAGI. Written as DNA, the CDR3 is TGTGCCAGCAGTTACTCGAAAGATAGGAGGGACAAAAACATTCAGTACTTC. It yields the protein CASSYSKDRRDKNIQYF.

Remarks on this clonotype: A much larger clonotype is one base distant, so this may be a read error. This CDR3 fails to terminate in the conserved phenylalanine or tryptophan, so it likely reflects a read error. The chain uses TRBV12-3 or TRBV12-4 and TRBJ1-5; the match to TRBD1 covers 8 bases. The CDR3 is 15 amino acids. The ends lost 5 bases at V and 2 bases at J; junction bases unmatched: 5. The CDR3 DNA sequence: TGTGCCAGCAGTCGGACAGGGTCAGGCAATCAGCCCCAGCATCTT. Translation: CASSRTGSGNQPQHL.

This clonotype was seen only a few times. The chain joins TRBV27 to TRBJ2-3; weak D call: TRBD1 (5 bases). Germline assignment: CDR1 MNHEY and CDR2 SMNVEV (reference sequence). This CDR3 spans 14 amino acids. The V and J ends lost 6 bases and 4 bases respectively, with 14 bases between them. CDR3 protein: CASSLAGRPDTQYF. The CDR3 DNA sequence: TGTGCCAGCAGCCTGGCAGGGCGCCCAGATACGCAGTATTTT.

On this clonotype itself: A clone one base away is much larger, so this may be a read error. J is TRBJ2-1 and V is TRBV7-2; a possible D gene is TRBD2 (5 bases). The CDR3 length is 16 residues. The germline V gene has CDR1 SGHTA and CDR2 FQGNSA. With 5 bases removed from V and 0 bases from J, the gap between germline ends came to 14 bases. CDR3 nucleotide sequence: TGTGCCAGCAGCCCGGGATTCCCGAGCTCCTACAATGAGCAGTTCTTC. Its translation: CASSPGFPSSYNEQFF.

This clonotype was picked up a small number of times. CDR3 loop: CASSPGNRAGVLTGELFF. The DNA for the CDR3 is TGTGCCAGTAGCCCTGGGAACCGAGCGGGAGTGCTCACCGGGGAGCTGTTTTTT. This chain uses TRBV19 with TRBJ2-2, with TRBD2 matching 8 bases. In germline, CDR1 is LNHDA, CDR2 SQIVND (reference sequence). V shed 6 bases and J 4 bases; nucleotides not matched to a gene: 16. The CDR3 is 18 residues long.

The CDR3 bases are TGTGCCAGCAGTGATGGGGGGGGTCAGCCCCAGCATTTT. It translates to CASSDGGGQPQHF. The chain has TRBV2 and TRBJ1-5; possible D gene TRBD1, 5 bases. CDR1 SNHLY and CDR2 FYNNEI come from the germline V gene. CDR3 length: 13 residues. The V end was cut by 3 bases, the J end by 6 bases, with 9 bases between.

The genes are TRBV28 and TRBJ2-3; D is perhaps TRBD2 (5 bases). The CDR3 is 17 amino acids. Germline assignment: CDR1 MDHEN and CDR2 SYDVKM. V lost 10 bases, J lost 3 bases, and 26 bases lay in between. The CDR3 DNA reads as TGTGCCACCAAACCTCGAGAACTAGACCGCCGAACAGATACGCAGTATTTT. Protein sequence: CATKPRELDRRTDTQYF.

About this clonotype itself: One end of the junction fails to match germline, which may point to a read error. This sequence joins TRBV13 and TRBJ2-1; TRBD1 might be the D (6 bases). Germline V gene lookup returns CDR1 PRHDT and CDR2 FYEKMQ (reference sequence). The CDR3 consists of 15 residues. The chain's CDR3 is CASSPRRGSYNDQFF. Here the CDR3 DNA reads TGTGCCAGCAGCCCCCGAAGGGGGTCCTACAATGATCAGTTCTTC.

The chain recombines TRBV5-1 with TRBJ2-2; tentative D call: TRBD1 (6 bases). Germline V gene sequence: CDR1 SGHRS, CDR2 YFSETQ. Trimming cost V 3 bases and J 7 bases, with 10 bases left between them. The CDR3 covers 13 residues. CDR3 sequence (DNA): TGCGCCAGCAGCTCCTGGACAGACGGGGAGCTGTTTTTT. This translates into CASSSWTDGELFF.

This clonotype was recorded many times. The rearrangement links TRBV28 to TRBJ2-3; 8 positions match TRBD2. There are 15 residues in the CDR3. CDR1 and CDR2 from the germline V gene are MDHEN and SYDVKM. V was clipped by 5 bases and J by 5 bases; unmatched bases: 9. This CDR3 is CASSRGRAGGDTQYF. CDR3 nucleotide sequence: TGTGCCAGCAGTCGGGGCAGGGCGGGGGGAGATACGCAGTATTTT. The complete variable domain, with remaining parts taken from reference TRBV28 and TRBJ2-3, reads DVKVTQSSRYLVKRTGEKVFLECVQDMDHENMFWYRQDPGLGLRLIYFSYDVKMKEKGDIPEGYSVSREKKERFSLILESASTNQTSMYLCASSRGRAGGDTQYFGPGTRLTVL.

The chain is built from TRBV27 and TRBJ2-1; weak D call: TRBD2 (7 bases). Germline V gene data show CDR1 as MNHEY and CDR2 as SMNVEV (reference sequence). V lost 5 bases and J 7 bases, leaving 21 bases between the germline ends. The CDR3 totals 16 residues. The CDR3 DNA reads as TGTGCCAGCAGTGGGGGGGGCCCTGCCTCTGGAAATGAGCAGTTCTTC. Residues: CASSGGGPASGNEQFF.

Here the CDR3 reads CAIKGTSGRADTQYF. CDR3 DNA sequence: TGTGCCATCAAAGGGACTAGCGGGAGGGCTGATACGCAGTATTTT. The chain links TRBV10-3 to TRBJ2-3; 16 bases agree with TRBD2. Germline V CDR1 and CDR2: ENHRY, SYGVKD. J gave up 6 bases and V 7 bases, and 4 bases lay outside the gene matches. This CDR3 contains 15 residues.

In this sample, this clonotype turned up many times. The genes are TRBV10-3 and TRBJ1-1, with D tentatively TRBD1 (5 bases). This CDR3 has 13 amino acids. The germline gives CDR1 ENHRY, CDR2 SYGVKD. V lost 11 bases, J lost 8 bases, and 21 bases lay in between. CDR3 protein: CAHGEGEVQEAFF. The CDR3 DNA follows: TGTGCCCACGGGGAAGGGGAAGTCCAAGAAGCTTTCTTT.

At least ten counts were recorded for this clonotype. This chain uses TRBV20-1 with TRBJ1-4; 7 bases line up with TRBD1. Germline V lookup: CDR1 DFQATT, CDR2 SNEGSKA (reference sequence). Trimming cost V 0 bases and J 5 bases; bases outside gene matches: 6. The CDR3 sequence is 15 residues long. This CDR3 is CSARDAGQFNEKLFF. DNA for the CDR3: TGCAGTGCTAGAGATGCGGGACAGTTCAATGAAAAACTGTTTTTT.

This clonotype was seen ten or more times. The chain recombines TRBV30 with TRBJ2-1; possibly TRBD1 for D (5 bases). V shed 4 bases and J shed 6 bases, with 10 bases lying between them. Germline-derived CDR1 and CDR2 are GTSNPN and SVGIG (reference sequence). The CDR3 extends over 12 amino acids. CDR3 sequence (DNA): TGTGCCTGGAAACAGGCTGGCAATGAGCAGTTCTTC. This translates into CAWKQAGNEQFF.

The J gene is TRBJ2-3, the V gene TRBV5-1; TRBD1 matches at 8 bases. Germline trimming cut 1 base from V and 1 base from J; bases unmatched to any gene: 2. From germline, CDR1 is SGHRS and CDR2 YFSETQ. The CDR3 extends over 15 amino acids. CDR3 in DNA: TGCGCCAGCAGCTTGCTGGGACAGGGCACAGATACGCAGTATTTT. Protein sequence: CASSLLGQGTDTQYF. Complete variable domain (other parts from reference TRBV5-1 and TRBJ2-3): KAGVTQTPRYLIKTRGQQVTLSCSPISGHRSVSWYQQTPGQGLQFLFEYFSETQRNKGNFPGRFSGRQFSNSRSEMNVSTLELGDSALYLCASSLLGQGTDTQYFGPGTRLTVL.

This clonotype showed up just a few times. The CDR3 spells CASSEGLVLQYF. CDR3 coding DNA: TGTGCCAGCAGTGAAGGACTAGTTCTGCAGTACTTC. The V call is TRBV2, the J call TRBJ2-7; D may be TRBD2 (6 bases). The CDR3 spans 12 residues. The V and J ends lost 1 base and 9 bases respectively, with 10 bases between them. CDR1 is SNHLY and CDR2 is FYNNEI in the germline V gene.